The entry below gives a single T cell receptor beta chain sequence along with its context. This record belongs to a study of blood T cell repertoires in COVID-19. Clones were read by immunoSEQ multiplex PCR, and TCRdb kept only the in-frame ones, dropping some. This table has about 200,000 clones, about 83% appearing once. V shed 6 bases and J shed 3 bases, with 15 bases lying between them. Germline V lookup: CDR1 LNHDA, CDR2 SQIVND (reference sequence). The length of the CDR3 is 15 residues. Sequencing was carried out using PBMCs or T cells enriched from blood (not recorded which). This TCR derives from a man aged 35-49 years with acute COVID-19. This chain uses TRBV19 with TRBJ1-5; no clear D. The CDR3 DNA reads TGTGCCAGTAGCCCCAGTGGGAGTAACAATCAGCCCCAGCATTTT. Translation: CASSPSGSNNQPQHF.